This T cell receptor (beta chain) was sequenced in a study of cytomegalovirus exposure and HLA in healthy donors. This clone has just a few counts. Antigen: not known. Study conclusions and caveats: Owing to their indistinguishability, certain V segments, notably TRBV6-2 and TRBV6-3, were excluded. Presence/absence comparisons presumed near-even sequencing depth among donors. The authors reported that TCR beta sequences could predict HLA-A and HLA-B alleles. These predictions were accurate for most subjects in the first cohort.

PCR was performed using 60 Vbeta and 13 Jbeta primers. Study processing details: Unique TCR beta chains numbered around 80 million in a later analysis, with around 10 million shared. Here immunoSEQ multiplex PCR was the method, and the copy in TCRdb shows in-frame clones only, minus some. The V and J calls and clone size are taken from that table; D and trimming were inferred from the DNA. In the table there are approximately 190,000 clones, roughly 77% of which are singletons. Trimming removed 6 bases at V and 5 bases at J, with 13 bases between. CDR1 is SNHLY and CDR2 is FYNNEI in the germline V gene. This CDR3 is 13 amino acids long.

The genes are TRBV2 and TRBJ1-1, with a possible D match to TRBD1 (5 bases). The TCR comes from a man aged 35 to 55 in good health and CMV-seropositive. The sample consisted of PBMCs. CDR3 amino acids: CASSGGWRTEAFF. The CDR3 DNA reads as TGTGCCAGCAGCGGGGGGTGGAGGACTGAAGCTTTCTTT.